This T cell receptor (beta chain) came from a study of T cell responses to AZD1222 COVID-19 vaccine. Notes on the study in general: White British people made up most donors, females outnumbered males, and clonal diversity was possibly underestimated. Once two AZD1222 doses were given, Spike-specific TCR breadth and depth went up. CD4 TCRs covered the whole spike, strongest at regions 160-218 and 743-854.

Germline lookup yields CDR1 LGHDT and CDR2 YNNKEL (reference sequence). The CDR3 covers 15 residues. The V gene lost 0 bases and the J gene lost 2 bases, with 11 bases spanning the gap. As regards this clone: As yet, its antigen is unknown.

Only in-frame clones appear in the TCRdb table, and some are missing; sequencing was by immunoSEQ multiplex PCR. The sample lists approximately 74,000 clones, 75% to 90% occurring once. The genes are TRBV3-1 (or the pseudogene TRBV3-2) and TRBJ2-7, with TRBD2 as a possible D gene (7 bases). This receptor was obtained from an adult in good health. The sample in question was peripheral blood, obtained on day 0 of AZD1222 vaccination. In DNA form, the CDR3 reads TGTGCCAGCAGCCAAGAGGGGGGGACACCCTACGAGCAGTACTTC. Encoded protein: CASSQEGGTPYEQYF.